The 21 T cell receptor beta chains reported below all come from one sample, sequenced in a study of shared clonotypes between healthy human individuals. CD45RO-negative, CCR7-selected cells formed the naive CD8 fraction, which excluded terminally differentiated effector memory CD45RA+ cells. TCRdb's table, derived via immunoSEQ multiplex PCR, lists solely in-frame clones and lacks some. This table has some 630,000 clones, about 96% appearing once. Sequenced sample: naive CD8+ T cells sorted from blood. Source of these receptors: a woman younger than 45 in good health.

The chain has TRBV27 and TRBJ2-1; D remains ambiguous. V was shortened by 3 bases and J by 4 bases, with 4 bases between the two germline ends. Germline CDR1 is MNHEY and CDR2 is SMNVEV (reference sequence). This CDR3 contains 12 residues. CDR3 loop: CASSFLYNEQFF. The CDR3 region has the DNA TGTGCCAGCAGTTTTCTTTACAATGAGCAGTTCTTC.

The CDR3 loop reads CASSLRVAGADEQFF. For the CDR3, the DNA is TGTGCCAGCAGCTTAAGAGTAGCGGGAGCGGATGAGCAGTTCTTC. The chain has TRBV7-6 and TRBJ2-1; 9 bases agree with TRBD2. Germline V gives CDR1 SGHVS, CDR2 FNYEAQ. V lost 2 bases, J lost 8 bases, and 7 bases stayed unmatched. This CDR3 spans 15 amino acids.

V is TRBV19 and J is TRBJ2-7, with 13 bases fitting TRBD2. The CDR3 totals 18 residues. With V trimmed by 5 bases and J by 0 bases, 10 bases remained unmatched. CDR1 is LNHDA and CDR2 is SQIVND in the germline V gene (reference sequence). CDR3 protein: CASSPGTSGMGLSYEQYF. CDR3 coding DNA: TGTGCCAGTAGTCCCGGGACTAGCGGGATGGGGCTCTCCTACGAGCAGTACTTC.

The chain recombines TRBV10-3 with TRBJ1-1; 7 nucleotides line up with TRBD1. Germline V gene lookup returns CDR1 ENHRY and CDR2 SYGVKD. Germline trimming cut 0 bases from V and 1 base from J; bases unmatched to any gene: 5. The CDR3 consists of 16 residues. The CDR3 DNA is TGTGCCATCAGTGAGTCAGGGACAGATACGAACACTGAAGCTTTCTTT. Protein product: CAISESGTDTNTEAFF.

This clone was seen just once. The chain couples TRBV6-5 to TRBJ1-3; D unresolved. Germline CDR1 MNHEY, CDR2 SVGAGI. Deletions cut 7 bases from V and 4 bases from J, with 17 bases between. This CDR3 region has 15 residues. CDR3 DNA: TGTGCCAGCAAGCCCGGTGGTGGCGGAGGAAACACCATATATTTT. Protein: CASKPGGGGGNTIYF.

V usage is TRBV19 and J usage is TRBJ1-1; D remains unclear. Per germline, CDR1 LNHDA and CDR2 SQIVND (reference sequence). V lost 7 bases, J lost 1 base, and 10 bases lay in between. There are 13 residues in the CDR3. CDR3 nucleotide sequence: TGTGCCAGTACCAAAGTAGAGAACACTGAAGCTTTCTTT. Translated, it gives CASTKVENTEAFF.

The chain has TRBV21-1 and TRBJ2-1; the table assigns TRBD2, which was not confirmed against the DNA. TRBV21-1 is marked as a pseudogene. There are 20 residues in the CDR3. The CDR3 spells CASSKSSGLAGALGENEQFF. The DNA for the CDR3 is TGTGCCAGCAGCAAATCTTCGGGACTAGCGGGAGCCCTCGGGGAAAATGAGCAGTTCTTC.

V usage is TRBV28 and J usage is TRBJ2-7; D remains unclear. Trimming took off 5 bases at V and 0 bases at J, with 20 bases between the two ends. The CDR3 spans 17 residues. Germline CDR1 is MDHEN and CDR2 is SYDVKM. This chain's CDR3 is CASSKYPDGNSSYEQYF. The CDR3 region has the DNA TGTGCCAGCAGTAAGTACCCAGACGGTAACAGCTCCTACGAGCAGTACTTC. Using reference TRBV28 and TRBJ2-7 for the parts outside the CDR3, the full variable domain is DVKVTQSSRYLVKRTGEKVFLECVQDMDHENMFWYRQDPGLGLRLIYFSYDVKMKEKGDIPEGYSVSREKKERFSLILESASTNQTSMYLCASSKYPDGNSSYEQYFGPGTRLTVT.

This chain uses TRBV30 with TRBJ1-6; D is ambiguous. V gave up 1 base and J gave up 2 bases, with 12 bases separating them. In germline, CDR1 is GTSNPN, CDR2 SVGIG (reference sequence). The CDR3 spans 16 residues. The DNA of the CDR3 is TGTGCCTGGAGTGATTCCCGAAACACCTATAATTCACCCCTCCACTTT. Protein: CAWSDSRNTYNSPLHF. Full variable domain (rest looked up from reference TRBV30 and TRBJ1-6): SQTIHQWPATLVQPVGSPLSLECTVEGTSNPNLYWYRQAAGRGLQLLFYSVGIGQISSEVPQNLSASRPQDRQFILSSKKLLLSDSGFYLCAWSDSRNTYNSPLHFGNGTRLTVT.

The chain is built from TRBV5-1 and TRBJ2-7; 7 positions agree with TRBD1. This CDR3 is built from 15 residues. The V segment lost 0 bases and the J segment 3 bases; nucleotides outside the gene matches: 6. Germline V gives CDR1 SGHRS, CDR2 YFSETQ. CDR3 nucleotides: TGCGCCAGCAGCTTGGACAGGGACAGAATCTACGAGCAGTACTTC. Translation: CASSLDRDRIYEQYF.

This clone was seen a handful of times. The CDR3 region has the DNA TGTGCCAGCAGCAAAACAGGGAGCCTAGGTGAGCAGTACTTC. Its translation is CASSKTGSLGEQYF. The V gene is TRBV28, the J gene TRBJ2-7, with D maybe TRBD1 (6 bases). V was pared by 6 bases and J by 7 bases, with 19 bases between. Germline V gene data show CDR1 as MDHEN and CDR2 as SYDVKM. This CDR3 comprises 14 residues.

The chain links TRBV7-9 to TRBJ1-1, with D perhaps matching TRBD1 (5 bases). Trimming removed 4 bases from V and 4 bases from J, with 16 bases in between. CDR3 length: 15 residues. Germline V gene lookup returns CDR1 SEHNR and CDR2 FQNEAQ (reference sequence). The chain's CDR3 is CASSSELRGGTEAFF. As DNA, the CDR3 is TGTGCCAGCAGCTCCGAACTACGGGGGGGCACTGAAGCTTTCTTT. Combining the CDR3 with reference TRBV7-9 and TRBJ1-1 gives the whole variable domain DTGVSQNPRHKITKRGQNVTFRCDPISEHNRLYWYRQTLGQGPEFLTYFQNEAQLEKSRLLSDRFSAERPKGSFSTLEIQRTEQGDSAMYLCASSSELRGGTEAFFGQGTRLTVV.

The genes are TRBV19 and TRBJ2-1; 7 positions agree with TRBD2. V gave up 3 bases and J gave up 0 bases; unmatched junction bases: 2. Germline CDR1 LNHDA, CDR2 SQIVND (reference sequence). CDR3 size: 15 residues. In DNA, the CDR3 is TGTGCCAGTAGTATCGGACTAGGCTCCTACAATGAGCAGTTCTTC. Amino acids: CASSIGLGSYNEQFF.

The chain employs TRBV14 and TRBJ1-3, with 8 bases matching TRBD1. CDR3 length equals 16 residues. J gave up 2 bases and V 1 base, and 4 bases lay outside the gene matches. The V gene's germline CDR1 is SGHDN and CDR2 FVKESK. The CDR3 loop is CASSQGSGGTGNTIYF. The DNA for the CDR3 is TGTGCCAGCAGCCAAGGGTCAGGGGGCACTGGAAACACCATATATTTT. Filled out from reference TRBV14 and TRBJ1-3, the complete variable domain reads EAGVTQFPSHSVIEKGQTVTLRCDPISGHDNLYWYRRVMGKEIKFLLHFVKESKQDESGMPNNRFLAERTGGTYSTLKVQPAELEDSGVYFCASSQGSGGTGNTIYFGEGSWLTVV.

Concerning this clone: This CDR3 is also generated by other DNA sequences in the sample. The chain carries TRBV30 and TRBJ2-7; 8 bases match TRBD2. With V trimmed by 3 bases and J by 4 bases, 5 bases remained unmatched. Germline V gives CDR1 GTSNPN, CDR2 SVGIG (reference sequence). This CDR3 comprises 13 residues. CDR3 loop: CAWSLAGPYEQYF. DNA of the CDR3: TGTGCCTGGAGCCTAGCGGGCCCTTACGAGCAGTACTTC.

This chain uses TRBV19 with TRBJ2-7; D is ambiguous. The CDR3 sequence is 13 residues long. CDR1 and CDR2 (germline): LNHDA, SQIVND (reference sequence). V lost 5 bases to trimming and J lost 1 base, with 9 bases between them. CDR3 sequence reads: CASSFRPSYEQYF. DNA of the CDR3: TGTGCCAGTAGTTTTCGTCCGTCCTACGAGCAGTACTTC.

The rearrangement uses TRBV5-5 and TRBJ2-3, with D tentatively TRBD2 (5 bases). Germline CDR1 is SGHKS and CDR2 is YYEKEE (reference sequence). The CDR3 runs 14 residues. V was trimmed by 2 bases and J by 6 bases, leaving 13 bases between them. This chain's CDR3 is CASSFKSWEDTQYF. CDR3 nucleotide sequence: TGTGCCAGCAGCTTTAAATCATGGGAGGATACGCAGTATTTT.

The V gene is TRBV11-2, the J gene TRBJ2-5; 9 nucleotides match TRBD2. The germline V gene encodes CDR1 SGHAT and CDR2 FQNNGV. The ends lost 4 bases at V and 1 base at J; junction bases unmatched: 4. The CDR3 runs to 15 residues. CDR3 region: CASSWETSGQETQYF. CDR3 coding DNA: TGTGCCAGCAGCTGGGAGACTAGCGGCCAAGAGACCCAGTACTTC. Full variable domain (missing parts from reference TRBV11-2 and TRBJ2-5): EAGVAQSPRYKIIEKRQSVAFWCNPISGHATLYWYQQILGQGPKLLIQFQNNGVVDDSQLPKDRFSAERLKGVDSTLKIQPAKLEDSAVYLCASSWETSGQETQYFGPGTRLLVL.

The chain carries TRBV5-1 and TRBJ2-1; 9 bases fit TRBD2. The junction had 6 bases not matched to a gene; V was cut back by 4 bases and J by 7 bases. The CDR3 spans 14 residues. Germline CDR1 and CDR2: SGHRS and YFSETQ. In DNA form, the CDR3 reads TGCGCCAGCAGCCCAGGGACTAGCAAGAATGAGCAGTTCTTC. As protein: CASSPGTSKNEQFF.

The chain joins TRBV28 to TRBJ2-7; perhaps TRBD2 as D (7 bases). Trimming pared 2 bases from V and 4 bases from J, leaving 12 bases between. In germline, CDR1 is MDHEN, CDR2 SYDVKM. The CDR3 runs 14 residues. The CDR3, as DNA: TGTGCCAGCAGTTTAGGGGGGGCCGGGTACGAGCAGTACTTC. Amino acid sequence: CASSLGGAGYEQYF. The variable domain in full, completed from reference TRBV28 and TRBJ2-7, reads DVKVTQSSRYLVKRTGEKVFLECVQDMDHENMFWYRQDPGLGLRLIYFSYDVKMKEKGDIPEGYSVSREKKERFSLILESASTNQTSMYLCASSLGGAGYEQYFGPGTRLTVT.

The rearrangement uses TRBV18 and TRBJ2-7, with unresolved D. The CDR3 extends over 14 amino acids. The germline CDR1 and CDR2 sequences are KGHSH and LQKENI. Trimming removed 2 bases at V and 0 bases at J, with 8 bases between. As DNA, the CDR3 is TGTGCCAGCTCACCAAGTCAGAACTCCTACGAGCAGTACTTC. Translation gives CASSPSQNSYEQYF. The full variable domain, with the rest looked up from reference TRBV18 and TRBJ2-7, is NAGVMQNPRHLVRRRGQEARLRCSPMKGHSHVYWYRQLPEEGLKFMVYLQKENIIDESGMPKERFSAEFPKEGPSILRIQQVVRGDSAAYFCASSPSQNSYEQYFGPGTRLTVT.